This TCR beta chain was profiled in a study of human T cells and chemical hapten exposure. Time point meaning: patch test 1, 2 weeks after DPC sensitization. Treatment meaning: therapeutic diphenylcyclopropenone sensitization with weekly scalp DPC. Germline CDR1 is SQVTM and CDR2 is ANQGSEA. J gave up 8 bases and V 1 base, and 6 bases lay outside the gene matches. The CDR3 loop spans 16 amino acids. Per the study methods: Individual samples carried between roughly 23,224 and 700,000 TCRs, with 85,000 to 100,000 as the median. TCRdb passed the RACE reads through MiXCR, listing each CDR3 protein once. The V and J calls reflect TCRdb's pipeline rather than the authors' work. In the table there are 13,000 to 15,000 distinct CDR3 sequences, about 15% of which are singletons. This clonotype counts as hyperexpanded.

The chain carries TRBV29-1 and TRBJ2-1; 15 nucleotides agree with TRBD2. The sequence came from a woman in her twenties or thirties with alopecia areata. Some clones in this sample may be carry-over from other donors' samples. The sample in question was whole blood, obtained in connection with sensitization to the hapten diphenylcyclopropenone (DPC). CDR3 coding DNA: TGCAGCGTTGAAGTAGTCGGGACTAGCGGGAGGTATGAGCAGTTCTTC. Residues: CSVEVVGTSGRYEQFF.